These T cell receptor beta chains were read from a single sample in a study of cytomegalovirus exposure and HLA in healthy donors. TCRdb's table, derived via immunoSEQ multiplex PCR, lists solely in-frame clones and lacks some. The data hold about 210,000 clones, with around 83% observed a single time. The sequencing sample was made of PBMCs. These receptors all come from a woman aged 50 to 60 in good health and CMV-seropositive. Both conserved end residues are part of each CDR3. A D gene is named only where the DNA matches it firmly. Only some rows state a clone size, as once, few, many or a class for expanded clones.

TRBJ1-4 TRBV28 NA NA CASSQNEKLFF TGTGCCAGCAGCCAGAATGAAAAACTGTTTTTT
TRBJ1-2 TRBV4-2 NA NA CASSQVGGDNYGYTF TGTGCCAGCAGCCAAGTCGGGGGAGACAACTATGGCTACACCTTC
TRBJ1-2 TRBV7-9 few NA CASSSELLLYGYTF TGTGCCAGCAGCTCGGAGCTACTCCTCTATGGCTACACCTTC
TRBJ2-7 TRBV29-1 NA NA CSVTTTGSSYEQYF TGCAGCGTTACTACTACAGGGAGCTCCTACGAGCAGTACTTC
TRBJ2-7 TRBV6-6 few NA CASKRTPGLQRYEQYF TGTGCCAGCAAGCGAACCCCGGGACTTCAAAGATACGAGCAGTACTTC
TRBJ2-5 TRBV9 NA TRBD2 CASSVWGGQETQYF TGTGCCAGCAGCGTATGGGGGGGTCAAGAGACCCAGTACTTC
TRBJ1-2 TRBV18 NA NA CASSPSPLGTSYGYTF TGTGCCAGCTCACCATCGCCCCTAGGGACATCCTATGGCTACACCTTC
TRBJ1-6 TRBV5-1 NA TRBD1 CASSTDREGSPLHF TGCGCCAGCAGCACGGACAGGGAGGGTTCACCCCTCCACTTT
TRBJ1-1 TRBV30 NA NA CAWRRGNTEAFF TGTGCCTGGCGGAGGGGGAACACTGAAGCTTTCTTT
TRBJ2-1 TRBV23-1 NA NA CASSQTGGTRYPGEQFF TGCGCCAGCAGTCAAACTGGCGGGACGAGGTACCCTGGGGAGCAGTTCTTC
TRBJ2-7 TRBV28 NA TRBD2 CASSSLGLGSYEQYF TGTGCCAGCAGTTCCCTCGGACTAGGGTCTTACGAGCAGTACTTC
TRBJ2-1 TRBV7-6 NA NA CASSLGLARDNEQFF TGTGCCAGCAGCTTAGGGCTAGCGAGAGACAATGAGCAGTTCTTC
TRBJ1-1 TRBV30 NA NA CAWSFLSQGVPEAFF TGTGCCTGGAGTTTTTTATCGCAGGGTGTCCCTGAAGCTTTCTTT
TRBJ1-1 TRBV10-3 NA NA CAISESPSDSENTEAFF TGTGCCATCAGTGAGTCGCCTTCGGACAGCGAGAACACTGAAGCTTTCTTT
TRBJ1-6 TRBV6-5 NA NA CASSRGGVNSPLHF TGTGCCAGCAGCAGGGGTGGGGTTAATTCACCCCTCCACTTT
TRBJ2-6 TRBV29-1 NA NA CSVLQDSGANVLTF TGCAGCGTTTTACAGGACTCTGGGGCCAACGTCCTGACTTTC
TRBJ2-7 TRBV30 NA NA CACVLQGLGEQYF TGTGCCTGCGTTCTACAGGGTCTTGGGGAGCAGTACTTC
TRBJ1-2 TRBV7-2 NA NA CASSSFNRDGYTF TGTGCCAGCAGCTCCTTTAACAGGGATGGCTACACCTTC
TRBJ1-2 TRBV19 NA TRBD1 CAARQGNYLGGYTF TGTGCCGCCCGACAGGGGAATTACTTAGGGGGCTACACCTTC
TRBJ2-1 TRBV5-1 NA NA CASSLGGRYGWGEQFF TGCGCCAGCAGCTTGGGGGGGCGCTACGGTTGGGGTGAGCAGTTCTTC
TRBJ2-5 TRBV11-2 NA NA CASSLLAISETQYF TGTGCCAGCAGCTTACTAGCAATTTCAGAGACCCAGTACTTC
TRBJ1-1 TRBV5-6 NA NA CASKGPGQSEAFF TGTGCCAGCAAAGGACCAGGGCAGTCTGAAGCTTTCTTT
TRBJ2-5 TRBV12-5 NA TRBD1 CASGPTRDREETQYF TGTGCTAGTGGCCCAACCCGGGACAGGGAAGAGACCCAGTACTTC
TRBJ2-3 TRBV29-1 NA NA CSVGRTDTDTQYF TGCAGCGTTGGGCGGACAGACACAGATACGCAGTATTTT
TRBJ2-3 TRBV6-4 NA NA CASSPDSFSTDTQYF TGTGCCAGCAGCCCCGACAGTTTCAGCACAGATACGCAGTATTTT
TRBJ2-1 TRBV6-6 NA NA CASSPVAGRFGEQFF TGTGCCAGCAGTCCCGTGGCAGGGAGGTTTGGTGAGCAGTTCTTC
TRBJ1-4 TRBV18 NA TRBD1 CASSPDRGRSEKLFF TGTGCCAGCTCACCAGACAGGGGGCGAAGTGAAAAACTGTTTTTT
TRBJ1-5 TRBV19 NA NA CASSTGAQQPQHF TGTGCCAGTAGTACAGGGGCTCAGCAGCCCCAGCATTTT
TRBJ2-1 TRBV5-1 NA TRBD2 CASSSRGGIQNEQFF TGCGCCAGCAGCTCGCGGGGGGGCATTCAAAATGAGCAGTTCTTC
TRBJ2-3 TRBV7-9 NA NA CASNPRTESSTDTQYF TGTGCCAGCAACCCTCGGACAGAATCTAGCACAGATACGCAGTATTTT
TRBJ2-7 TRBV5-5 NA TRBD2 CASSFLAGVGGEQYF TGTGCCAGCAGCTTCCTAGCGGGGGTGGGTGGCGAGCAGTACTTC
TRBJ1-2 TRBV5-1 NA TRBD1 CASSSGTGGANGYTF TGCGCCAGCAGCTCGGGGACAGGGGGCGCGAATGGCTACACCTTC
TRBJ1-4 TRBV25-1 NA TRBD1 CASSRSTGGINEKLFF TGTGCCAGCAGCCGATCCACAGGGGGGATTAATGAAAAACTGTTTTTT
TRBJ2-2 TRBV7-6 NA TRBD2 CASSLGSRGGPGTGELFF TGTGCCAGCAGCTTAGGGTCGCGGGGGGGCCCTGGCACCGGGGAGCTGTTTTTT
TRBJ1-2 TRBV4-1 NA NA CASSLGGGMYGYTF TGCGCCAGCAGCCTGGGAGGGGGGATGTATGGCTACACCTTC
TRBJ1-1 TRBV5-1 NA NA CASSPVGLTEAFF TGCGCCAGCAGCCCGGTGGGCCTCACTGAAGCTTTCTTT
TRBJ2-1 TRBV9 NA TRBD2 CASSVVSGGAGEQFF TGTGCCAGCAGCGTCGTTAGCGGGGGGGCAGGTGAGCAGTTCTTC
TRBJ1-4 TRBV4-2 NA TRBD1 CASSPRDRGPEKLFF TGTGCCAGCAGCCCGAGGGACAGGGGACCTGAAAAACTGTTTTTT
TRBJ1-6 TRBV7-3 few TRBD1 CASSPTGARGVLHF TGTGCCAGCAGCCCGACAGGAGCCAGGGGGGTCCTCCACTTT
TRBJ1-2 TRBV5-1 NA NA CASSLVQNSNYGYTF TGCGCCAGCAGCTTGGTACAGAATTCTAACTATGGCTACACCTTC
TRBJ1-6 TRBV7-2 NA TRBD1 CASSPPRGLDSPLHF TGTGCCAGCAGCCCGCCCAGGGGGTTGGATTCACCCCTCCACTTT
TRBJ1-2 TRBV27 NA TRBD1 CASSFRQGRGYGYTF TGTGCCAGCAGTTTCCGACAGGGAAGGGGCTATGGCTACACCTTC
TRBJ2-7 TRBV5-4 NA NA CASSVHRDLLFNEQYF TGTGCCAGCAGCGTGCACCGGGATTTGCTTTTCAACGAGCAGTACTTC
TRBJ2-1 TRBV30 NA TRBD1 CAWSVRDRVSNEQFF TGTGCCTGGAGTGTCCGGGACAGGGTCAGCAATGAGCAGTTCTTC
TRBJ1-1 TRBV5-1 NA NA CASSLLAQGNTEAFF TGCGCCAGCAGCTTGTTGGCACAGGGGAACACTGAAGCTTTCTTT
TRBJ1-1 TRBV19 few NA CASSSDIWNTEAFF TGTGCCAGTAGTAGCGACATATGGAACACTGAAGCTTTCTTT
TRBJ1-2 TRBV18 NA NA CASSPYGQLNLNYGYTF TGTGCCAGCTCACCGTATGGGCAGTTAAACCTCAACTATGGCTACACCTTC
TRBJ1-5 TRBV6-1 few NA CASSEGGRAGQPQHF TGTGCCAGCAGTGAAGGCGGCAGGGCGGGGCAGCCCCAGCATTTT
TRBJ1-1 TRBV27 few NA CASSPRGAGRDTEAFF TGTGCCAGCAGTCCTCGGGGGGCAGGGAGGGACACTGAAGCTTTCTTT
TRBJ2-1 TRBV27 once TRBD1 CASSLSQGADSTEQFF TGTGCCAGCAGTTTATCGCAGGGGGCCGACAGCACAGAGCAGTTCTTC
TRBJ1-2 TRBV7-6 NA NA CASTPFFSQEDYGYTF TGTGCCAGCACCCCTTTTTTCAGTCAGGAGGACTATGGCTACACCTTC